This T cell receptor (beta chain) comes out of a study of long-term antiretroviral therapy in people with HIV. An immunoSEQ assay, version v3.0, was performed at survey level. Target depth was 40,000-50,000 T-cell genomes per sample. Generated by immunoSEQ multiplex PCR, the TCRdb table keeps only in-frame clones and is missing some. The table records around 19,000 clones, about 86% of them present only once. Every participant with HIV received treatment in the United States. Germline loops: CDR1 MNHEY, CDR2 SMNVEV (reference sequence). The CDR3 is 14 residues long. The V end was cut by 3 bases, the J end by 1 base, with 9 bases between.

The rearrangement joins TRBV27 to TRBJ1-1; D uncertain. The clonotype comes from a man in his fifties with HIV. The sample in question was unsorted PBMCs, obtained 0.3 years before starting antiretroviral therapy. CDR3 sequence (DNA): TGTGCCAGCAGTTTGAGGCAGACGAACACTGAAGCTTTCTTT. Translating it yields CASSLRQTNTEAFF.